This T cell receptor (beta chain) was sequenced in a study of T cell repertoires in cytomegalovirus infection. Study information: Based on public TCR beta signatures, there were indications of CMV infection and of a matching HLA type.

This clonotype occurred a few times. No antigen is known for it. Study findings and constraints: Carriers of CMV plus the relevant HLA were identified by cumulative public TCR beta family frequency.

TCRdb fed the reads into MiXCR, producing one record per CDR3 protein. This table has around 180,000 distinct CDR3 sequences, about 21% appearing once. This CDR3 comprises 15 residues. Trimming removed 5 bases from V and 6 bases from J; junction bases left unmatched: 5. Sequenced input: PBMCs. The rearrangement uses TRBV12-3 or TRBV12-4 and TRBJ2-1; TRBD2 matches at 12 bases. The clonotype originates from a human donor in good health (CMV status not recorded). Some clones in this sample may be carry-over from other donors' samples. The CDR3 reads CASSPGLAGANEQFF. CDR3 in DNA: TGTGCCAGCAGTCCGGGACTAGCGGGCGCCAATGAGCAGTTCTTC.